In its sample, the clone carrying this T cell receptor (beta chain) was seen a few times. Trimming left V 4 bases short and J 3 bases short, with 14 bases between. The germline CDR1 and CDR2 sequences are KGHDR and SFDVKD. CDR3 size: 15 residues. Those patients picked for sequencing had displayed CD8+CD57+ cell expansion on flow cytometry. The source of the sample is a study of CD8+CD57+ T cells in acquired aplastic anemia. CDR3 and TCR beta VDJ profiling relied on a genomic DNA template. TCRdb reprocessed the reads with MiXCR, giving one entry per CDR3 protein. The repertoire holds under 200,000 distinct CDR3 sequences, with roughly half as singletons.

Sequenced input: sorted CD4+, CD8+, or CD8+CD57+ T cells (not recorded which) from PBMCs. This TCR came from a human donor with aplastic anemia. The chain links TRBV24-1 to TRBJ1-1, with D unclear. The CDR3 bases are TGTGCCACCAGTGACCTAACTAAGGCGGACACTGAAGCTTTCTTT. Its translation: CATSDLTKADTEAFF.